Here is one T cell receptor (beta chain) with its context. Its antigen is not known. These data are taken from a study of T cell responses to AZD1222 COVID-19 vaccine. Assay used: immunoSEQ multiplex PCR; TCRdb lists only in-frame clones, some missing. This sample has about 150,000 clones, with more than 90% found just once. Whole-study results and caveats: Only a handful of AZD1222 recipients were seropositive at baseline.

The V gene end was trimmed by 2 bases and the J gene end by 0 bases; junction bases not matched to a gene: 3. CDR1 is SGHNT, CDR2 YYREEE, per germline (reference sequence). This CDR3 region has 15 residues. This receptor was obtained from an adult who received the AZD1222 COVID-19 vaccine. Source: peripheral blood, taken 28 days after the second AZD1222 dose. The chain links TRBV5-4 to TRBJ2-7, with TRBD1 identical over 9 bases. This chain's CDR3 is CASSLGTGISYEQYF. CDR3 DNA: TGTGCCAGCAGCTTAGGGACAGGGATCTCCTACGAGCAGTACTTC.